What follows are 5 T cell receptor beta chains derived from one specimen sequenced in a study of blood T cell repertoires in COVID-19. TCRdb keeps only in-frame clones here, not all; method: immunoSEQ multiplex PCR. This sample has some 130,000 clones, with approximately 86% found just once. Sequenced sample: peripheral blood. The source is a woman in her forties or fifties who had recovered from COVID-19.

The chain has TRBV7-9 and TRBJ1-6; possibly TRBD1 for D (6 bases). Germline values: CDR1 SEHNR, CDR2 FQNEAQ (reference sequence). This CDR3 is built from 15 residues. The V and J ends lost 1 base and 7 bases respectively, with 11 bases between them. The CDR3 here is CASSLEGTKNSPLHF. For the CDR3, the DNA is TGTGCCAGCAGCTTAGAGGGGACAAAAAATTCACCCCTCCACTTT.

The V and J genes are TRBV6-5 and TRBJ1-1; 7 bases map to TRBD1. The V gene's germline CDR1 is MNHEY and CDR2 SVGAGI. Trimming removed 6 bases from V and 6 bases from J; junction bases left unmatched: 10. This CDR3 spans 14 amino acids. In DNA form, the CDR3 reads TGTGCCAGCAGGCGGAACAGGGGTGTACCTGAAGCTTTCTTT. Its protein product is CASRRNRGVPEAFF.

The chain joins TRBV2 to TRBJ2-7, with TRBD1 matching over 10 bases. The junction had 6 bases not matched to a gene; V was cut back by 6 bases and J by 7 bases. Germline CDR1 SNHLY, CDR2 FYNNEI. The CDR3 is 13 residues long. The CDR3: CASSRDRGQEQYF. CDR3 DNA sequence: TGTGCCAGCAGCCGGGACAGGGGTCAAGAGCAGTACTTC.

V is TRBV13 and J is TRBJ1-4, with D uncertain. The germline CDR1 and CDR2 sequences are PRHDT and FYEKMQ (reference sequence). V was clipped by 1 base and J by 10 bases, with 7 bases between them. The CDR3 is made up of 12 amino acids. CDR3 residues: CASSLVSGKLFF. The DNA for the CDR3 is TGTGCCAGCAGCTTAGTATCGGGAAAACTGTTTTTT.

This chain uses TRBV19 with TRBJ1-2, with D perhaps TRBD1 (6 bases). This CDR3 spans 15 amino acids. V lost 11 bases and J lost 5, with 24 bases in between. Germline V CDR1 and CDR2: LNHDA, SQIVND (reference sequence). CDR3 bases: TGTGCCGCAACAGACGGGGGGGGCCCCTCGTATGGCTACACCTTC. It encodes CAATDGGGPSYGYTF.